This TCR beta chain originates from a study of T cells in tumors after PD-1 blockade. In this sample, this clone turned up once. The method was immunoSEQ multiplex PCR; TCRdb's version includes in-frame clones alone and lacks a portion of them. The top ten hold 26% of the sample, which has tens of thousands of clones, around 80% seen once. V shed 2 bases, J shed 7 bases, and the junction held 6 bases outside the gene matches. CDR3 length equals 15 residues. Per the germline V gene, CDR1 is MNHNS and CDR2 is SASEGT. The material sequenced was PBMCs, taken before anti-PD-1 treatment. This sequence originates from a human donor with basal cell carcinoma. V and J are TRBV6-1 and TRBJ2-1; 9 nucleotides line up with TRBD2. The CDR3 DNA is TGTGCCAGCAGTGAAAGCGGACTAGCGAGGAATGAGCAGTTCTTC. Its translation: CASSESGLARNEQFF.